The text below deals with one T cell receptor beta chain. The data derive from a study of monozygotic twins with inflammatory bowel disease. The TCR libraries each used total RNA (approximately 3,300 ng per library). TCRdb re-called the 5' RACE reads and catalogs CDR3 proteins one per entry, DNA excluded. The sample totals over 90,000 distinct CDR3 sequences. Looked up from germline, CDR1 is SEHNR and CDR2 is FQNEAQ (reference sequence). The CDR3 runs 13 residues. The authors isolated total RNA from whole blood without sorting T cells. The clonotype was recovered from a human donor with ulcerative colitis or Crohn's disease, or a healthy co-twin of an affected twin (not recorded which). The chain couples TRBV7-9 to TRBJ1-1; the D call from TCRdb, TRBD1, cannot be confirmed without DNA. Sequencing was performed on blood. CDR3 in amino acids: CASSTPPGQDAFF.